This TCR beta chain was found in a study of a mutant IDH1 vaccine in newly diagnosed glioma. Indicated time point: week 47, end of study. It was 300 ug of mutant IDH1 20-mer peptide that made up each vaccine dose, given with topical imiquimod. Clones were sequenced by immunoSEQ multiplex PCR, and TCRdb holds only the in-frame ones, with some missing. The sample has tens of thousands of clones, 60% to 80% seen once; the top ten hold around 5%. CDR3 length: 13 amino acids. Trimming removed 5 bases at V and 4 bases at J, with 9 bases between. Per germline, CDR1 SGHTA and CDR2 FQGNSA. Notes on this clone: Its antigen remains unknown.

The chain couples TRBV7-2 to TRBJ2-1; D is possibly TRBD1 (6 bases). This receptor was taken from a man aged 45-60 years with glioma. The sequenced sample was PBMCs, obtained from a glioma patient whose treatment included an IDH1 peptide vaccine. The CDR3 region has the DNA TGTGCCAGCAGCCCGGACAGTTACAATGAGCAGTTCTTC. Translation: CASSPDSYNEQFF. Variable domain in full (rest from reference TRBV7-2 and TRBJ2-1): GAGVSQSPSNKVTEKGKDVELRCDPISGHTALYWYRQSLGQGLEFLIYFQGNSAPDKSGLPSDRFSAERTGGSVSTLTIQRTQQEDSAVYLCASSPDSYNEQFFGPGTRLTVL.